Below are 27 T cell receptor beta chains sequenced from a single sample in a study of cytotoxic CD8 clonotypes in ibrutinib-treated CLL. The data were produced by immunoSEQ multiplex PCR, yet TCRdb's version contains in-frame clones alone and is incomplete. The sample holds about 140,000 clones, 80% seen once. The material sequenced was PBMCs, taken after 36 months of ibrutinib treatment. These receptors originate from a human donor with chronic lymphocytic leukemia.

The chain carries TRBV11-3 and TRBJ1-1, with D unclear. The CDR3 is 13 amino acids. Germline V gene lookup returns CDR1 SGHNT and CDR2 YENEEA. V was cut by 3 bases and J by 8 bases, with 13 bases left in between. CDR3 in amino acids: CASSLEPGTEAFF. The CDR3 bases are TGTGCCAGCAGCTTGGAACCTGGAACCGAAGCTTTCTTT. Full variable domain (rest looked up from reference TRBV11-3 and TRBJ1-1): EAGVVQSPRYKIIEKKQPVAFWCNPISGHNTLYWYLQNLGQGPELLIRYENEEAVDDSQLPKDRFSAERLKGVDSTLKIQPAELGDSAVYLCASSLEPGTEAFFGQGTRLTVV.

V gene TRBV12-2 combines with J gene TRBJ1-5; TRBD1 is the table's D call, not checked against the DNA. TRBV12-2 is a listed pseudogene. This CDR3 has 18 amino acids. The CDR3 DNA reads TGTGCAAGTCGCTCACACCCCCGAGGGGACAGGATGCATCAGCCCCAGCATTTT. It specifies CASRSHPRGDRMHQPQHF.

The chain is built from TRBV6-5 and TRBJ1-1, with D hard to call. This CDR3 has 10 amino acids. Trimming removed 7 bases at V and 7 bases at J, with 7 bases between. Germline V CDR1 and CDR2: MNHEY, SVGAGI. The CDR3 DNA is TGTGCCAGCATAGATGTTGAAGCTTTCTTT. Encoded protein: CASIDVEAFF.

The CDR3 sequence is CASTLDRIRGQPQHF. In DNA form, the CDR3 reads TGTGCCAGCACCCTTGACAGAATTCGAGGTCAGCCCCAGCATTTT. The chain couples TRBV28 to TRBJ1-5; the D gene is possibly TRBD1 (5 bases). Germline-derived CDR1 and CDR2 are MDHEN and SYDVKM. There are 15 residues in the CDR3. Trimming shortened V by 7 bases and J by 6 bases, and 19 bases separated the two germline ends.

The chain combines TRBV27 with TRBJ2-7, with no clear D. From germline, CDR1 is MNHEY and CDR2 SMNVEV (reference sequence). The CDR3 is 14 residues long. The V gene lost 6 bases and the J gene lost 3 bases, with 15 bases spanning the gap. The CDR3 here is CASRMGAPDYEQYF. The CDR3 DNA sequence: TGTGCCAGCAGGATGGGTGCCCCCGACTACGAGCAGTACTTC.

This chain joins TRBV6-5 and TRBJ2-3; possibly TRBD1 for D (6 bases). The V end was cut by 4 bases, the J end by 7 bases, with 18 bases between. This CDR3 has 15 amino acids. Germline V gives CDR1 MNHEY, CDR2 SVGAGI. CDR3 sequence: CASSFSPTGWNTQYF. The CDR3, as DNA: TGTGCCAGCAGTTTTTCTCCCACAGGGTGGAATACGCAGTATTTT.

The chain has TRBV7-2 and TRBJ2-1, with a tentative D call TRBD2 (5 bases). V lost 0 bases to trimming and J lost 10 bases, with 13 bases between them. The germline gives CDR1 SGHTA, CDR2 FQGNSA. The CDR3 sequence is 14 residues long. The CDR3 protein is CASSLALGVREQFF. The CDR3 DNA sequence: TGTGCCAGCAGCTTAGCGCTCGGGGTCCGGGAGCAGTTCTTC.

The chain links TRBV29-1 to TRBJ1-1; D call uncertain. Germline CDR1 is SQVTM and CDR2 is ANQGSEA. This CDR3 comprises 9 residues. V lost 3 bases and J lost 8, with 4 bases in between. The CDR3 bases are TGCAGCGTTGATAGAGAAGCTTTCTTT. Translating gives CSVDREAFF.

The CDR3 bases are TGTGCCAGCAGCTTGTTTGACAGGAGATATAGCAATCAGCCCCAGCATTTT. Translated, it gives CASSLFDRRYSNQPQHF. This chain connects TRBV5-6 to TRBJ1-5; D is possibly TRBD1 (6 bases). Germline V gene sequence: CDR1 SGHDT, CDR2 YYEEEE. Trimming shortened V by 1 base and J by 0 bases, and 14 bases separated the two germline ends. The CDR3 runs to 17 residues.

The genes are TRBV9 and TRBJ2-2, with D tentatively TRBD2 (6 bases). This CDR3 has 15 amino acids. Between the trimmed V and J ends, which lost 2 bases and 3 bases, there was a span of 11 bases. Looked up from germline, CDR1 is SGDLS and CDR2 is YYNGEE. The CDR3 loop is CASSVRGGDTGELFF. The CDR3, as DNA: TGTGCCAGCAGCGTTAGGGGAGGAGACACCGGGGAGCTGTTTTTT.

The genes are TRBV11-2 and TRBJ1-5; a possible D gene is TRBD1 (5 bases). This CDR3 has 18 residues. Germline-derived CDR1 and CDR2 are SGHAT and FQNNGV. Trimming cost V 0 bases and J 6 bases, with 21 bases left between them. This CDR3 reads CASSLDSLRAGRAQPQHF. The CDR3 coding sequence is TGTGCCAGCAGCTTAGATTCCCTCAGGGCGGGCCGGGCTCAGCCCCAGCATTTT.

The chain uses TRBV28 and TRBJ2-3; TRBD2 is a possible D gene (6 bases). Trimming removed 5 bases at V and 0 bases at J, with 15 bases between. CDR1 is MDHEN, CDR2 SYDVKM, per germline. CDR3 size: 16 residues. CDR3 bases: TGTGCCAGCAGTCCCAAACTAGCAGCTAGCACAGATACGCAGTATTTT. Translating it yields CASSPKLAASTDTQYF.

CDR3 DNA: TGTGCCAGCAGACGGACCGATCCTTACTATGGCTACACCTTC. Its translation: CASRRTDPYYGYTF. The V and J genes are TRBV7-9 and TRBJ1-2; D ambiguous. Trimming shortened V by 6 bases and J by 3 bases, and 14 bases separated the two germline ends. The CDR3 has 14 residues. From germline, CDR1 is SEHNR and CDR2 FQNEAQ (reference sequence).

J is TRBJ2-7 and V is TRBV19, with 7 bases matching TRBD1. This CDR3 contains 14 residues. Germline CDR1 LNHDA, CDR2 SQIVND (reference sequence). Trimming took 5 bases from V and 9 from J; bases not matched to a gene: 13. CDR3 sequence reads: CASSPGTARVGQYF. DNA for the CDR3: TGTGCCAGTAGTCCGGGGACAGCCCGCGTCGGGCAGTACTTC.

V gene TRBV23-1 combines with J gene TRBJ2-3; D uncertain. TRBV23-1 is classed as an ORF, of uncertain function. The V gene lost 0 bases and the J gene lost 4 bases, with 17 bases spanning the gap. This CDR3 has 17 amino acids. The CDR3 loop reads CASSQSHDLTRPDTQYF. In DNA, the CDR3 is TGCGCCAGCAGTCAATCCCATGACCTGACTCGACCAGATACGCAGTATTTT.

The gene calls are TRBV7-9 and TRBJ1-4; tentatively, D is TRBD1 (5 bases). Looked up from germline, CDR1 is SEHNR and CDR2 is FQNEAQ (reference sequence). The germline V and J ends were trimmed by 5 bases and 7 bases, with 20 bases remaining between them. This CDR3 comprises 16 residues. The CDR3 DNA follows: TGTGCCAGCAGCATCCACCTGACAGTCGGCCTTGAAAAACTGTTTTTT. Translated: CASSIHLTVGLEKLFF.

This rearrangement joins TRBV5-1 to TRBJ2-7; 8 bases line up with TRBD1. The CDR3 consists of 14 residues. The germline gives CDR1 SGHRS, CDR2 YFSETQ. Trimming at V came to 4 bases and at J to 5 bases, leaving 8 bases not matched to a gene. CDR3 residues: CASSAMDRAHEQYF. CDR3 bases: TGCGCCAGCAGCGCCATGGACAGGGCCCACGAGCAGTACTTC.

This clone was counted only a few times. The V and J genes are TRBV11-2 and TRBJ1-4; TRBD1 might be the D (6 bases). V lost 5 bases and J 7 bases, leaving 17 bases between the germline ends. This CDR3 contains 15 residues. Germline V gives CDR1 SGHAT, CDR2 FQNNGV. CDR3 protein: CASSPWGGLGEKLFF. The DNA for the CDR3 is TGTGCCAGCAGCCCATGGGGGGGGCTCGGTGAAAAACTGTTTTTT.

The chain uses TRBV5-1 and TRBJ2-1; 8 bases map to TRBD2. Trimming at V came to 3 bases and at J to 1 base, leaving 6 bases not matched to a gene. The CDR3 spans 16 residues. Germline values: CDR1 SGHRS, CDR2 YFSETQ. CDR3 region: CASSSLPGGSYNEQFF. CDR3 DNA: TGCGCCAGCAGCTCCCTTCCGGGGGGGTCCTACAATGAGCAGTTCTTC.

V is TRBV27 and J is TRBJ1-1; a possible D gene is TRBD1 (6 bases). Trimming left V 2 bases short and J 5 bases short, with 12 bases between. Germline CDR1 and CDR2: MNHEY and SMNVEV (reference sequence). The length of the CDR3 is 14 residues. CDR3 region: CASSLVGAGTEAFF. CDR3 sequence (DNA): TGTGCCAGCAGTTTAGTGGGGGCGGGTACTGAAGCTTTCTTT.

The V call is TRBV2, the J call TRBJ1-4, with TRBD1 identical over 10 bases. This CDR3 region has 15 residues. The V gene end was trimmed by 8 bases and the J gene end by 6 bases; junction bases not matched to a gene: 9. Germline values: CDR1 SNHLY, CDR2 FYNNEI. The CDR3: CASETRTGGDEKLFF. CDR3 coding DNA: TGTGCCAGCGAAACCCGGACAGGGGGGGATGAAAAACTGTTTTTT.

CDR3 sequence reads: CASSLPFRQAGNTIYF. CDR3 DNA sequence: TGTGCCAGCAGCTTGCCGTTTCGACAAGCTGGAAACACCATATATTTT. The rearrangement links TRBV5-6 to TRBJ1-3, with unresolved D. Trimming stripped 1 base from V and 2 bases from J, with 13 bases between. CDR3 length: 16 residues. The germline V gene has CDR1 SGHDT and CDR2 YYEEEE.

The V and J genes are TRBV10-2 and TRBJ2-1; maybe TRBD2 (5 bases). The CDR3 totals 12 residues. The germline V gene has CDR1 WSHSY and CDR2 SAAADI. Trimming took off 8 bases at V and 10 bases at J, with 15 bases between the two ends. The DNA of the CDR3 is TGCGCCAGCCGTCTAGCCCGTACCGAGCAGTTCTTC. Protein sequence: CASRLARTEQFF.

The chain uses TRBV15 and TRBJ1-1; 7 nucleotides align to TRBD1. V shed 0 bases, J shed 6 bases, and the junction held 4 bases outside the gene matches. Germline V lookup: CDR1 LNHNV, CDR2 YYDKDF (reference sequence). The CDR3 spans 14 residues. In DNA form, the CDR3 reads TGTGCCACCAGCAGAGATACAGGGGCCCCTGAAGCTTTCTTT. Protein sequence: CATSRDTGAPEAFF.

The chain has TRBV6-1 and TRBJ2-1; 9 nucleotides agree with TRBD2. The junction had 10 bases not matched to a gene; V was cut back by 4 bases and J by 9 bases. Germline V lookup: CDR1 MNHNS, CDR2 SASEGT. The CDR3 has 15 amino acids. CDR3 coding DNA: TGTGCCAGCAGTGCTTATGCGGGGGGGCGTATTGAGCAGTTCTTC. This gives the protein CASSAYAGGRIEQFF.

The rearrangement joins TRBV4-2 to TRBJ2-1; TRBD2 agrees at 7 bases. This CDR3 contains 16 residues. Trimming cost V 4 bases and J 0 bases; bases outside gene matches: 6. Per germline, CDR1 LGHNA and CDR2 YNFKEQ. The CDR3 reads CASSPERGGSYNEQFF. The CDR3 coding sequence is TGTGCCAGCAGCCCTGAGCGGGGCGGCTCCTACAATGAGCAGTTCTTC.

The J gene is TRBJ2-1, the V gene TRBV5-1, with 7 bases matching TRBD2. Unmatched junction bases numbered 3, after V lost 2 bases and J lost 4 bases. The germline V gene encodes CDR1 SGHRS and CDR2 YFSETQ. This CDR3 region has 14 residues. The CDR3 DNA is TGCGCCAGCAGCTTCACTAGCGCTTACAATGAGCAGTTCTTC. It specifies CASSFTSAYNEQFF.